Given below is one T cell receptor beta chain in context. This sample was included in a study of blood T cell repertoires in COVID-19. Study overall: The samples span acute and convalescent COVID-19 from the United States, Italy and Spain. PBMCs, B-cell-depleted T cells, or T cells provided the cDNA or gDNA that made up the material.

In the authors' workflow: Estimated nucleated cell counts came from reference gene primer amplification. The method was immunoSEQ multiplex PCR; TCRdb's version includes in-frame clones alone and lacks a portion of them. That table furnishes V, J and clone size, whereas the DNA furnished D and trimming. The sample includes 450,000 to 500,000 clones, 75% to 90% of them seen just once. Germline CDR1 LGHNA, CDR2 YSLEER. CDR3 size: 14 residues. V lost 2 bases to trimming and J lost 10 bases; unmatched junction nucleotides: 4. The chain couples TRBV4-3 to TRBJ1-4, with 10 bases aligning to TRBD1. The source of this sequence is a human donor in a cohort sampled during active COVID-19. Material: peripheral blood. The CDR3 spells CASSQRDRGGKLFF. CDR3 bases: TGCGCCAGCAGCCAACGGGACAGGGGTGGAAAACTGTTTTTT.